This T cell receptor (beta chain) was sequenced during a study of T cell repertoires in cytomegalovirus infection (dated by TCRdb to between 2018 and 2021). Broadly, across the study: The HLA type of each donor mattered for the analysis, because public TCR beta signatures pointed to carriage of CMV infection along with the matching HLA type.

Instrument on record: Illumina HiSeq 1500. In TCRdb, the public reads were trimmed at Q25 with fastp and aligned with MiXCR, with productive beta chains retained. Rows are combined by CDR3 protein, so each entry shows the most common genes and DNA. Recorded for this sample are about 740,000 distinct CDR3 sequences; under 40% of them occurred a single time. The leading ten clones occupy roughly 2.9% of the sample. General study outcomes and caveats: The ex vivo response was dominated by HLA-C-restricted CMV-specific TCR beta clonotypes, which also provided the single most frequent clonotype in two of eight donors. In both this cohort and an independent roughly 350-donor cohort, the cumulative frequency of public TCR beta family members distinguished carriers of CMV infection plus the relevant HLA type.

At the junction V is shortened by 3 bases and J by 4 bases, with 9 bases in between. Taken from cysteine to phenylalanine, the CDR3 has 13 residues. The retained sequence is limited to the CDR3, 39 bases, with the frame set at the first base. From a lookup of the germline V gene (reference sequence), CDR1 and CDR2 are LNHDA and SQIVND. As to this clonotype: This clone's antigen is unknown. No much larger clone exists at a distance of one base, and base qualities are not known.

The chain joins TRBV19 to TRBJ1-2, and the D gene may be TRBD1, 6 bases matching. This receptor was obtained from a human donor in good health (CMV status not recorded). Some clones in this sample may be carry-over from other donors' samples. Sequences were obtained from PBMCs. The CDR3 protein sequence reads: CASSMGTFYGYTF. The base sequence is TGTGCCAGTAGTATGGGGACATTCTATGGCTACACCTTC.